This T cell receptor beta chain was recovered during a study of T cell repertoires in cytomegalovirus infection. Study-wide context: Indicated by public TCR beta signatures were CMV infection and matching HLA type.

Study conclusions and caveats: HLA-C-restricted CMV-specific TCR beta clonotypes were dominant in the ex vivo response.

Germline V CDR1 and CDR2: LNHNV, YYDKDF (reference sequence). J lost 8 bases, V lost 5 bases, and 15 bases had no gene match. The CDR3 runs 19 residues. From the reads, TCRdb called clonotypes with MiXCR, one entry per CDR3 protein. The sample consists of fewer than 1,000,000 distinct CDR3 sequences, around 32% of them appearing once. With respect to this clonotype: The antigen remains unidentified.

The V gene is TRBV15, the J gene TRBJ2-1, with 16 bases identical to TRBD2. The sequenced sample was cultured CD8+ T cells from PBMCs, obtained from culture after CMV antigen stimulation. The sequence was collected from a human donor in good health (CMV status not recorded). Some clones in this sample may be carry-over from other donors' samples. CDR3 in amino acids: CATSVFPRLGLAGGYEQFF. The CDR3 nucleotides are TGTGCCACCAGCGTCTTCCCGCGACTGGGACTAGCGGGGGGGTATGAGCAGTTCTTC.